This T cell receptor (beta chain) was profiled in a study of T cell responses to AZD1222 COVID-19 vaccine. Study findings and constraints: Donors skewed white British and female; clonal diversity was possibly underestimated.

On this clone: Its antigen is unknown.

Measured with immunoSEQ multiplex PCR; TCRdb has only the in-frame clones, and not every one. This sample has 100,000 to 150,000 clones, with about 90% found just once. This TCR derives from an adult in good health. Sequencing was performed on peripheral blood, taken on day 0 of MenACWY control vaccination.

The CDR3 DNA sequence: TGTGCCAGCAGCTACCAGGGGGCCCTGGGCAATCAGCCCCAGCATTTT. It codes for CASSYQGALGNQPQHF. This chain links TRBV7-2 with TRBJ1-5, with 8 bases fitting TRBD1. Per germline, CDR1 SGHTA and CDR2 FQGNSA. With V trimmed by 4 bases and J by 2 bases, 7 bases remained unmatched. This CDR3 is 16 amino acids long.